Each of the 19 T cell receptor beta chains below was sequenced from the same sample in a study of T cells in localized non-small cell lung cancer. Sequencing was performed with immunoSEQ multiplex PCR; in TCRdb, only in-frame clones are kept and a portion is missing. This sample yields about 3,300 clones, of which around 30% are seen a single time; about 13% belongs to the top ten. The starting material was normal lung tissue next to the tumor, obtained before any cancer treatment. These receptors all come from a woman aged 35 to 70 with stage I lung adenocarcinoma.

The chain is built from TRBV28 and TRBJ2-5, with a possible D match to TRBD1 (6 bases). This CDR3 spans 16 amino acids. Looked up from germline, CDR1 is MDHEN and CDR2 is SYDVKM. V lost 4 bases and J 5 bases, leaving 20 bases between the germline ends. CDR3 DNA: TGTGCCAGCAGTTCCGGACAGATCCCTTTCAGGGAGACCCAGTACTTC. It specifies CASSSGQIPFRETQYF. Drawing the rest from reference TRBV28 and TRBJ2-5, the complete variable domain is DVKVTQSSRYLVKRTGEKVFLECVQDMDHENMFWYRQDPGLGLRLIYFSYDVKMKEKGDIPEGYSVSREKKERFSLILESASTNQTSMYLCASSSGQIPFRETQYFGPGTRLLVL.

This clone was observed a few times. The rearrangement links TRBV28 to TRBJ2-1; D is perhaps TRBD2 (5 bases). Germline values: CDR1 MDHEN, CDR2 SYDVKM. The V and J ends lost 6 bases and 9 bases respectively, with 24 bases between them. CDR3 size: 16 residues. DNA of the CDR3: TGTGCCAGCAGCCTAATAGAGCTAGCCGGAGATGGTGAGCAGTTCTTC. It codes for CASSLIELAGDGEQFF.

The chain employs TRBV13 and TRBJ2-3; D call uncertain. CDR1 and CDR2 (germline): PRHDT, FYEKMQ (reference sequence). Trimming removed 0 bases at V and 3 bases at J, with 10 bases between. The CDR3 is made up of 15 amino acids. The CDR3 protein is CASSLGAASTDTQYF. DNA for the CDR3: TGTGCCAGCAGCTTAGGGGCAGCGTCTACAGATACGCAGTATTTT.

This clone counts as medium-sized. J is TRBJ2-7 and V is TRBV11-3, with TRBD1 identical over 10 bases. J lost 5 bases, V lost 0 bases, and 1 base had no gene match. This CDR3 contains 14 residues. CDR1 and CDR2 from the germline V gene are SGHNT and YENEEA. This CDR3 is CASSLDGTGDEQYF. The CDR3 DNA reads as TGTGCCAGCAGCTTAGACGGGACAGGGGACGAGCAGTACTTC.

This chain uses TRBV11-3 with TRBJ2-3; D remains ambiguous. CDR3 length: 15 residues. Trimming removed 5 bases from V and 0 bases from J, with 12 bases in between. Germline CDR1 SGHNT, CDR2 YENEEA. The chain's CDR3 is CASSRGSSSTDTQYF. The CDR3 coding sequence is TGTGCCAGCAGCCGCGGTTCTTCTAGCACAGATACGCAGTATTTT.

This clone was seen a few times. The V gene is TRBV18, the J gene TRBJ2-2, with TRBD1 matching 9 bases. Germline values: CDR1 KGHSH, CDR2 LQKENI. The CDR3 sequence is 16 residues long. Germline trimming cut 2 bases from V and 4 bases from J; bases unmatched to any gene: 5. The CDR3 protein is CASSPAGQGSTGELFF. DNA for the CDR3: TGTGCCAGCTCACCAGCGGGACAGGGAAGCACCGGGGAGCTGTTTTTT.

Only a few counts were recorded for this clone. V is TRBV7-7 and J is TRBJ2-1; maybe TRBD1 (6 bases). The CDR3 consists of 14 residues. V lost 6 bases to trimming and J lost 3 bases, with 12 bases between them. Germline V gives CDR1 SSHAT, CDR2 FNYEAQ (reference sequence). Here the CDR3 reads CASSFGQHYNEQFF. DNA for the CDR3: TGTGCCAGCAGTTTCGGACAGCACTACAATGAGCAGTTCTTC.

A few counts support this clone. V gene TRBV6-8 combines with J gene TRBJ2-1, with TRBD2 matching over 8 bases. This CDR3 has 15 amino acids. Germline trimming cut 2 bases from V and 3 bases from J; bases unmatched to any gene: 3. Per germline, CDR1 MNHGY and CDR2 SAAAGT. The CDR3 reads CASSYASGSYNEQFF. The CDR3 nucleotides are TGTGCCAGCAGTTACGCGAGCGGGAGCTACAATGAGCAGTTCTTC.

This chain's CDR3 is CASSFSDPLETQYF. CDR3 DNA: TGTGCCAGCAGTTTTAGCGACCCCTTAGAGACCCAGTACTTC. The rearrangement uses TRBV28 and TRBJ2-5, with D maybe TRBD2 (5 bases). The CDR3 sequence is 14 residues long. Germline CDR1 reads MDHEN; CDR2 reads SYDVKM. Trimming pared 3 bases from V and 4 bases from J, leaving 12 bases between.

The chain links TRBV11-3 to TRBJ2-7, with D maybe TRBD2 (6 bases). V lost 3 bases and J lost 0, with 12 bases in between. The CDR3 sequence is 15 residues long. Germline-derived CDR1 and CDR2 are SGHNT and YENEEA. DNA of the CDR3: TGTGCCAGCAGCTTTAGCGGAGGGAACTCCTACGAGCAGTACTTC. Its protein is CASSFSGGNSYEQYF.

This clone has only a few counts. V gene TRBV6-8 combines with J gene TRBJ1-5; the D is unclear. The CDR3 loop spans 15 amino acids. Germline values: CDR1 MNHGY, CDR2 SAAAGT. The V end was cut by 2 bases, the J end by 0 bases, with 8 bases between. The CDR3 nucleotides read TGTGCCAGCAGTTACGGCAGACTTAGCAATCAGCCCCAGCATTTT. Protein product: CASSYGRLSNQPQHF.

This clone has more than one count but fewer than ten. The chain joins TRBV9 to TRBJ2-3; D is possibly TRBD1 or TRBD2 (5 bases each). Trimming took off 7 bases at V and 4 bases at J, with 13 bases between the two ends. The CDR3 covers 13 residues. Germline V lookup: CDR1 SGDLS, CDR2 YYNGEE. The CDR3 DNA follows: TGTGCCAGCGGGGGTCGGCGTGCAGATACGCAGTATTTT. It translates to CASGGRRADTQYF.

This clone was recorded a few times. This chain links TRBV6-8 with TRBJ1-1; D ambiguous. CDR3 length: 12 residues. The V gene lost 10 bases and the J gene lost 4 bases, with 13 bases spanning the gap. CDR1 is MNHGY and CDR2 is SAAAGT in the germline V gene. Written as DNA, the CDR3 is TGTGCCACCTATAAGGGTGCCACTGAAGCTTTCTTT. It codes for CATYKGATEAFF.

The CDR3: CSVERAGRETQYF. The CDR3 DNA reads as TGCAGCGTTGAAAGGGCGGGTCGAGAGACCCAGTACTTC. The V call is TRBV29-1, the J call TRBJ2-5; tentative D call: TRBD2 (5 bases). CDR3 size: 13 residues. The germline V gene encodes CDR1 SQVTM and CDR2 ANQGSEA. V lost 2 bases to trimming and J lost 4 bases, with 11 bases between them.

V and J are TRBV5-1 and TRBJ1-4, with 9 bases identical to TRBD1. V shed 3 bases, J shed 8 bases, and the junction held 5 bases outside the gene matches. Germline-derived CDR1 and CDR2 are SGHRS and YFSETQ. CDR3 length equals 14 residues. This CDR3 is CASSWGQGREKLFF. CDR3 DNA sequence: TGCGCCAGCAGCTGGGGACAGGGTAGGGAAAAACTGTTTTTT.

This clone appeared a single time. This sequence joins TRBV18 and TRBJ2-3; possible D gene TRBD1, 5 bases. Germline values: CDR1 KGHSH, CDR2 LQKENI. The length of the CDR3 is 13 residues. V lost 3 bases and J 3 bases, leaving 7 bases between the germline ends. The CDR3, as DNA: TGTGCCAGCTCACCTCCAGGGACAGATACGCAGTATTTT. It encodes CASSPPGTDTQYF.

The CDR3 region has the DNA TGTGCCAGCAGCCCTCTGCGAAGTGAAAAACTGTTTTTT. Translation: CASSPLRSEKLFF. The gene calls are TRBV9 and TRBJ1-4, with D unresolved. CDR1 SGDLS and CDR2 YYNGEE come from the germline V gene. The CDR3 extends over 13 amino acids. The germline V and J ends were trimmed by 4 bases and 7 bases, with 11 bases remaining between them.

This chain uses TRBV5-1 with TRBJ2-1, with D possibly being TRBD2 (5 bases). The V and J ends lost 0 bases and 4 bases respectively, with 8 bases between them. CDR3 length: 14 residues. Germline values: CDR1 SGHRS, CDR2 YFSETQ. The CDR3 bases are TGCGCCAGCAGCTTGGGTAGCGAGTACAATGAGCAGTTCTTC. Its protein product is CASSLGSEYNEQFF.

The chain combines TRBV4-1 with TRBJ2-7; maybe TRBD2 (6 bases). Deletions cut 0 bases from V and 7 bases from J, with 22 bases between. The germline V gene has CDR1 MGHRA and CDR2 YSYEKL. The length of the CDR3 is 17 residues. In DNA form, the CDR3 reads TGCGCCAGCAGCCAAGACCCCCTAAGCGGGCCCAGGAGGGAGCAGTACTTC. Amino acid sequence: CASSQDPLSGPRREQYF.